One and the same sample provided the 27 T cell receptor beta chains below, sequenced in a study of blood T cell repertoires in COVID-19. Only in-frame clones appear in the TCRdb table, and some are missing; sequencing was by immunoSEQ multiplex PCR. Among some 300,000 clones listed, about 85% were seen once. The material sequenced was peripheral blood. The source is a woman aged 45 to 65 with active or convalescent COVID-19.

This clone was counted a few times. This chain joins TRBV6-6 and TRBJ1-6; 9 nucleotides agree with TRBD1. V was clipped by 5 bases and J by 8 bases; unmatched bases: 4. CDR3 length: 14 amino acids. The germline V gene has CDR1 MNHNY and CDR2 SVGAGI (reference sequence). CDR3: CASSADRGYSPLHF. For the CDR3, the DNA is TGTGCCAGCAGTGCGGACAGGGGATATTCACCCCTCCACTTT.

This clone occurred a few times. This chain uses TRBV5-1 with TRBJ2-2, with 10 bases aligning to TRBD2. The V and J ends lost 4 bases and 5 bases, in that order; junction bases with no gene match: 11. CDR3 size: 17 residues. In germline, CDR1 is SGHRS, CDR2 YFSETQ. In DNA form, the CDR3 reads TGCGCCAGCAGCCAATCACTAGCGGGGATGGGAACCGGGGAGCTGTTTTTT. It translates to CASSQSLAGMGTGELFF. The full variable domain, in which reference TRBV5-1 and TRBJ2-2 provide the parts outside the CDR3, is KAGVTQTPRYLIKTRGQQVTLSCSPISGHRSVSWYQQTPGQGLQFLFEYFSETQRNKGNFPGRFSGRQFSNSRSEMNVSTLELGDSALYLCASSQSLAGMGTGELFFGEGSRLTVL.

This clone has just a few counts. The V gene is TRBV10-1, the J gene TRBJ2-7, with 9 bases identical to TRBD2. Germline V gene lookup returns CDR1 WNHNN and CDR2 SYGVQD (reference sequence). The CDR3 runs 18 residues. V lost 0 bases to trimming and J lost 0 bases; unmatched junction nucleotides: 9. CDR3 protein: CASSESLKAGGFSYEQYF. The CDR3 DNA follows: TGCGCCAGCAGTGAGTCGTTAAAAGCGGGAGGTTTCTCCTACGAGCAGTACTTC.

The chain links TRBV28 to TRBJ1-3; D is perhaps TRBD1 (5 bases). There are 18 residues in the CDR3. Germline loops: CDR1 MDHEN, CDR2 SYDVKM. The V gene lost 4 bases and the J gene lost 0 bases, with 19 bases spanning the gap. The CDR3 loop reads CASSWTSTLYRSGNTIYF. CDR3 nucleotides: TGTGCCAGCAGTTGGACAAGCACTTTGTACCGCTCTGGAAACACCATATATTTT.

This sequence joins TRBV6-2 or TRBV6-3 and TRBJ2-7; 9 positions agree with TRBD2. Trimming at V came to 0 bases and at J to 5 bases, leaving 5 bases not matched to a gene. There are 15 residues in the CDR3. Germline CDR1 and CDR2: MNHEY and SVGEGT. This CDR3 reads CASSYSRGLAHEQYF. In nucleotides, the CDR3 is TGTGCCAGCAGTTACTCCCGGGGACTAGCCCACGAGCAGTACTTC.

The rearrangement uses TRBV12-3 or TRBV12-4 and TRBJ1-2; D is undetermined. Trimming took off 5 bases at V and 7 bases at J, with 14 bases between the two ends. The CDR3 has 13 amino acids. The CDR3 DNA reads as TGTGCCAGCAGTCCGGACCTTGAGGGTGGCTACACCTTC. Translation: CASSPDLEGGYTF.

This clone appeared once. CDR3 residues: CASSFWAQKNTEAFF. The CDR3, as DNA: TGTGCCAGCAGTTTTTGGGCGCAGAAGAACACTGAAGCTTTCTTT. J is TRBJ1-1 and V is TRBV28; unclear D gene. This CDR3 contains 15 residues. CDR1 and CDR2 (germline): MDHEN, SYDVKM. V was clipped by 3 bases and J by 1 base, with 12 bases between them.

V and J are TRBV29-1 and TRBJ2-1; no clear D. The germline CDR1 and CDR2 sequences are SQVTM and ANQGSEA. The CDR3 has 12 amino acids. The V end was cut by 4 bases, the J end by 4 bases, with 8 bases between. CDR3 protein: CSVGLRYNEQFF. The CDR3 nucleotides are TGCAGCGTTGGTCTCAGATACAATGAGCAGTTCTTC.

The J gene is TRBJ2-1, the V gene TRBV7-2, with 15 bases identical to TRBD2. Germline CDR1 SGHTA, CDR2 FQGNSA. The CDR3 totals 15 residues. V trimming: 4 bases; J trimming: 6 bases; junction bases outside the gene matches: 1. The CDR3 DNA sequence: TGTGCCAGCAGCTGGACTAGCGGGAGGGCCAATGAGCAGTTCTTC. Encoded protein: CASSWTSGRANEQFF.

V and J are TRBV19 and TRBJ1-1; weak D call: TRBD1 (5 bases). The CDR3 spans 16 residues. Trimming left V 6 bases short and J 0 bases short, with 17 bases between. The germline V gene encodes CDR1 LNHDA and CDR2 SQIVND (reference sequence). CDR3 nucleotide sequence: TGTGCCAGTAGGCCCCACATGACAGATATGAACACTGAAGCTTTCTTT. Protein: CASRPHMTDMNTEAFF.

The chain recombines TRBV9 with TRBJ2-5; unclear D gene. V was trimmed by 3 bases and J by 4 bases, leaving 10 bases between them. The CDR3 totals 13 residues. The germline V gene encodes CDR1 SGDLS and CDR2 YYNGEE. CDR3 protein: CASSDLRGETQYF. The CDR3 DNA reads TGTGCCAGCAGCGACCTCAGAGGAGAGACCCAGTACTTC.

The genes are TRBV14 and TRBJ2-7, with 10 bases identical to TRBD1. Germline CDR1 is SGHDN and CDR2 is FVKESK. This CDR3 has 16 residues. The junction had 9 bases not matched to a gene; V was cut back by 4 bases and J by 3 bases. In DNA, the CDR3 is TGTGCCAGCAGCCGGCCGGGGGGGACAGGGGTCTACGAGCAGTACTTC. It specifies CASSRPGGTGVYEQYF.

This chain connects TRBV7-8 to TRBJ2-5; 8 nucleotides line up with TRBD1. CDR3 length: 15 amino acids. Losses at the gene ends were 3 bases for V and 7 bases for J; bases not matched to a gene: 10. In germline, CDR1 is SGHVS, CDR2 FQNEAQ. The CDR3 nucleotides read TGTGCCAGCAGCTTTGGGGACAGGTCCCGTGGGACCCAGTACTTC. Translation: CASSFGDRSRGTQYF.

This chain links TRBV7-9 with TRBJ2-6; D is perhaps TRBD1 (6 bases). Trimming took 3 bases from V and 2 from J, leaving 8 bases between them. The CDR3 runs to 15 residues. Germline V gene lookup returns CDR1 SEHNR and CDR2 FQNEAQ (reference sequence). CDR3 sequence: CASSFNRAGANVLTF. In nucleotides, the CDR3 is TGTGCCAGCAGCTTCAACAGGGCTGGGGCCAACGTCCTGACTTTC.

The chain couples TRBV11-2 to TRBJ2-5; D unclear. Germline V lookup: CDR1 SGHAT, CDR2 FQNNGV. V shed 6 bases and J shed 5 bases, with 13 bases lying between them. The CDR3 consists of 13 residues. This CDR3 reads CASSTDDSETQYF. The CDR3 DNA sequence: TGTGCCAGCAGTACAGACGATAGTGAGACCCAGTACTTC.

This chain joins TRBV7-9 and TRBJ1-2; 9 bases line up with TRBD1. The CDR3 extends over 17 amino acids. Germline CDR1 and CDR2: SEHNR and FQNEAQ (reference sequence). Germline trimming cut 6 bases from V and 0 bases from J; bases unmatched to any gene: 11. The CDR3 here is CASRPPDRGRSNYGYTF. Here the CDR3 DNA reads TGTGCCAGCAGACCCCCGGACAGGGGTAGGTCTAACTATGGCTACACCTTC.

This clone was observed a handful of times. The chain joins TRBV5-1 to TRBJ2-3, with a weak D call TRBD2 (6 bases). Germline CDR1 and CDR2: SGHRS and YFSETQ. Trimming took 4 bases from V and 0 from J, leaving 15 bases between them. The CDR3 loop spans 16 amino acids. The CDR3 loop reads CASSPSGRLSTDTQYF. CDR3 sequence (DNA): TGCGCCAGCAGCCCCAGCGGGCGACTCAGCACAGATACGCAGTATTTT.

This chain connects TRBV5-1 to TRBJ2-1, with 11 nucleotides matching TRBD1. With 2 bases clipped from V and 7 bases from J, the junction kept 2 bases outside the gene matches. This CDR3 is built from 14 residues. Germline V CDR1 and CDR2: SGHRS, YFSETQ. CDR3 residues: CASSFGTGGNEQFF. The CDR3 bases are TGCGCCAGCAGCTTTGGGACAGGGGGGAATGAGCAGTTCTTC.

V usage is TRBV19 and J usage is TRBJ2-5; a weak D match, TRBD1 (6 bases). This CDR3 is built from 16 residues. Trimming left V 0 bases short and J 7 bases short, with 18 bases between. CDR1 is LNHDA and CDR2 is SQIVND in the germline V gene (reference sequence). In DNA, the CDR3 is TGTGCCAGTAGTATAGATCTTTCTAGGGGCAGGGGGACCCAGTACTTC. It is translated as CASSIDLSRGRGTQYF.

This chain uses TRBV23-1 with TRBJ1-2; the match to TRBD1 covers 7 bases. TRBV23-1 is classed as an ORF, of uncertain function. This CDR3 is built from 13 residues. J lost 8 bases, V lost 3 bases, and 6 bases had no gene match. CDR3 protein: CASSQQGGRGYTF. CDR3 coding DNA: TGCGCCAGCAGTCAGCAGGGGGGTAGGGGCTACACCTTC.

The chain uses TRBV6-5 and TRBJ1-3, with TRBD1 matching over 9 bases. V trimming: 0 bases; J trimming: 4 bases; junction bases outside the gene matches: 4. Germline V gene sequence: CDR1 MNHEY, CDR2 SVGAGI. CDR3 length: 16 amino acids. The CDR3 loop is CASSYSGTGLGNTIYF. DNA for the CDR3: TGTGCCAGCAGTTACTCGGGGACAGGGCTAGGAAACACCATATATTTT.

V usage is TRBV18 and J usage is TRBJ2-7; a weak D match, TRBD1 (6 bases). Trimming shortened V by 6 bases and J by 0 bases, and 9 bases separated the two germline ends. CDR1 KGHSH and CDR2 LQKENI come from the germline V gene. The CDR3 covers 13 residues. The CDR3 here is CASSQQGSYEQYF. CDR3 nucleotide sequence: TGTGCCAGCTCTCAACAGGGCTCCTACGAGCAGTACTTC. The full variable domain, completed using reference TRBV18 and TRBJ2-7, is NAGVMQNPRHLVRRRGQEARLRCSPMKGHSHVYWYRQLPEEGLKFMVYLQKENIIDESGMPKERFSAEFPKEGPSILRIQQVVRGDSAAYFCASSQQGSYEQYFGPGTRLTVT.

The chain joins TRBV19 to TRBJ2-4; a weak D match, TRBD2 (6 bases). CDR3 length: 18 amino acids. The germline V gene has CDR1 LNHDA and CDR2 SQIVND (reference sequence). V was clipped by 4 bases and J by 0 bases, with 19 bases between them. The CDR3 nucleotides are TGTGCCAGTAGTAGGAGGGACCCAGGGTCCCTAGCCAAAAACATTCAGTACTTC. This codes for CASSRRDPGSLAKNIQYF.

The count of this clone is one. V gene TRBV2 combines with J gene TRBJ2-3, with D unresolved. This CDR3 region has 14 residues. The V and J ends lost 2 bases and 4 bases respectively, with 10 bases between them. CDR1 and CDR2 from the germline V gene are SNHLY and FYNNEI. The CDR3 is CASSEIRSADTQYF. CDR3 sequence (DNA): TGTGCCAGCAGTGAAATTAGATCGGCAGATACGCAGTATTTT.

This clone was seen only a few times. V is TRBV9 and J is TRBJ2-4; tentative D call: TRBD1 (6 bases). Germline assignment: CDR1 SGDLS and CDR2 YYNGEE. Between the trimmed V and J ends, which lost 0 bases and 1 base, there was a span of 14 bases. This CDR3 has 17 residues. This chain's CDR3 is CASSVDPGRGAKNIQYF. The DNA for the CDR3 is TGTGCCAGCAGCGTAGATCCGGGAAGGGGGGCCAAAAACATTCAGTACTTC. The full variable domain, with the rest looked up from reference TRBV9 and TRBJ2-4, is DSGVTQTPKHLITATGQRVTLRCSPRSGDLSVYWYQQSLDQGLQFLIQYYNGEERAKGNILERFSAQQFPDLHSELNLSSLELGDSALYFCASSVDPGRGAKNIQYFGAGTRLSVL.

This chain joins TRBV29-1 and TRBJ2-7; 10 nucleotides agree with TRBD2. The junction had 6 bases not matched to a gene; V was cut back by 4 bases and J by 6 bases. The length of the CDR3 is 13 residues. Germline loops: CDR1 SQVTM, CDR2 ANQGSEA. CDR3 residues: CSVVSGRAGEQYF. The DNA for the CDR3 is TGCAGCGTTGTGAGCGGGAGGGCAGGCGAGCAGTACTTC.

CDR3 residues: CASPKTGQRYGYTF. The CDR3 DNA sequence: TGTGCCAGTCCAAAAACGGGACAACGATATGGCTACACCTTC. The chain links TRBV27 to TRBJ1-2, with a tentative D call TRBD1 (6 bases). Germline-derived CDR1 and CDR2 are MNHEY and SMNVEV (reference sequence). The CDR3 runs 14 residues. Trimming left V 9 bases short and J 5 bases short, with 19 bases between.